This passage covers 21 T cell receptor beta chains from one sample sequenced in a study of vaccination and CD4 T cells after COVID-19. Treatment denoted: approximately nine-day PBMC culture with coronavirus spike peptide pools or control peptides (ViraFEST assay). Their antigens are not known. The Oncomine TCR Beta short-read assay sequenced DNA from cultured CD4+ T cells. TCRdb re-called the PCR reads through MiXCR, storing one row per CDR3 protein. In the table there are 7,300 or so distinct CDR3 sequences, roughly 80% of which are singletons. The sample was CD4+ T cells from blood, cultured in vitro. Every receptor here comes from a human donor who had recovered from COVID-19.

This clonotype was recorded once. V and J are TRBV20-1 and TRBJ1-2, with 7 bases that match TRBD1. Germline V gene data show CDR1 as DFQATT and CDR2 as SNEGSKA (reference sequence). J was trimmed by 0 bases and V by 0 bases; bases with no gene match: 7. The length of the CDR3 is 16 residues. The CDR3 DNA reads TGCAGTGCTAGAGATGGGACAGTCTATTCTAACTATGGCTACACCTTC. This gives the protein CSARDGTVYSNYGYTF.

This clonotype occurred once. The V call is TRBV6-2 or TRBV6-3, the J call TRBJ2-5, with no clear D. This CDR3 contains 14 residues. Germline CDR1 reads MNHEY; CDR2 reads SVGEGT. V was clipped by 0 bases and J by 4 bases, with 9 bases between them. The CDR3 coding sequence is TGTGCCAGCAGTTACTCGAGCTTCGCAGAGACCCAGTACTTC. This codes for CASSYSSFAETQYF.

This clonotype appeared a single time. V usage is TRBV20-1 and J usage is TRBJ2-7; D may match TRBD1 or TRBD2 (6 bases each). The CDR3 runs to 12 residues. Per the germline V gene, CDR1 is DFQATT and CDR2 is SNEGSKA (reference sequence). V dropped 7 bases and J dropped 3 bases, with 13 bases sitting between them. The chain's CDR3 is CSGGLASYEQYF. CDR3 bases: TGCAGTGGGGGGCTAGCGAGCTACGAGCAGTACTTC.

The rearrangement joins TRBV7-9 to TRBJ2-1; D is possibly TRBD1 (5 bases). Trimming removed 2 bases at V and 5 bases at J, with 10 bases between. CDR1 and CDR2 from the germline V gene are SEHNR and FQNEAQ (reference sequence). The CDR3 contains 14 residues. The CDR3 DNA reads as TGTGCCAGCAGCTTAACAGGACCTAACAATGAGCAGTTCTTC. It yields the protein CASSLTGPNNEQFF. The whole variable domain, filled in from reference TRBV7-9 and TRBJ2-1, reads DTGVSQNPRHKITKRGQNVTFRCDPISEHNRLYWYRQTLGQGPEFLTYFQNEAQLEKSRLLSDRFSAERPKGSFSTLEIQRTEQGDSAMYLCASSLTGPNNEQFFGPGTRLTVL.

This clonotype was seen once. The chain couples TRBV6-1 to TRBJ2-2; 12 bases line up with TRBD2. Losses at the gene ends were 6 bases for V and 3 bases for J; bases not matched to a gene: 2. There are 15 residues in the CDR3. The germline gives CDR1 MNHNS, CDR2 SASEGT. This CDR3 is CASRWTSGDTGELFF. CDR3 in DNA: TGTGCCAGCAGATGGACTAGCGGGGACACCGGGGAGCTGTTTTTT.

In DNA, the CDR3 is TGTGCCAGCAGCTATCCGGGACAGGGTGGGGAGACCCAGTACTTC. It is translated as CASSYPGQGGETQYF. The V and J genes are TRBV7-2 and TRBJ2-5, with TRBD1 identical over 9 bases. The CDR3 has 15 amino acids. V shed 4 bases, J shed 5 bases, and the junction held 8 bases outside the gene matches. Germline CDR1 and CDR2: SGHTA and FQGNSA.

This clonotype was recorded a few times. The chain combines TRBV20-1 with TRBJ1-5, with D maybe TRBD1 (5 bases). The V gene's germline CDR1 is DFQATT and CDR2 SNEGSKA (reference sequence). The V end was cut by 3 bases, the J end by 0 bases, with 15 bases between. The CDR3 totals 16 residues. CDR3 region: CSASSGGGYSNQPQHF. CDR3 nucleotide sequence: TGCAGTGCTAGTTCGGGGGGTGGGTATAGCAATCAGCCCCAGCATTTT.

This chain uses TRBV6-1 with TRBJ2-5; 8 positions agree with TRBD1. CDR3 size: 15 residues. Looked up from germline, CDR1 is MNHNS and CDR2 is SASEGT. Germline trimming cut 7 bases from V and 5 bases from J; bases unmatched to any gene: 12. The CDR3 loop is CASTKMDRAGETQYF. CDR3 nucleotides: TGTGCCAGCACTAAAATGGACAGGGCCGGGGAGACCCAGTACTTC.

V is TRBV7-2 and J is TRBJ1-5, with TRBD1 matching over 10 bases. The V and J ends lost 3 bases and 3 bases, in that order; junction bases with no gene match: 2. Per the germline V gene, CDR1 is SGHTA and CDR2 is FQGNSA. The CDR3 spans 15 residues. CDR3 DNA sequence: TGTGCCAGCAGCTTGGGACAGGGGTACAATCAGCCCCAGCATTTT. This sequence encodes CASSLGQGYNQPQHF.

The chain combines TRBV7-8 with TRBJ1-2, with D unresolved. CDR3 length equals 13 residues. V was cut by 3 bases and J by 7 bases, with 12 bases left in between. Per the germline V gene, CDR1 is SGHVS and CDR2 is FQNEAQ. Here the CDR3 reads CASSLGIDPGYTF. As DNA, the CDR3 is TGTGCCAGCAGCTTGGGCATAGACCCTGGCTACACCTTC.

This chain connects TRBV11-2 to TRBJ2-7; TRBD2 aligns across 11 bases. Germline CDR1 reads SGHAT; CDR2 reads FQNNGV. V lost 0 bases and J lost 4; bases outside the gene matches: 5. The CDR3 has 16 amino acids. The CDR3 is CASSLDFTSGGYEQYF. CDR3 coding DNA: TGTGCCAGCAGCTTAGATTTTACTAGCGGGGGATACGAGCAGTACTTC.

CDR3 amino acids: CASSYSPPTDTQYF. CDR3 bases: TGTGCCAGCAGTTACTCCCCTCCCACAGATACGCAGTATTTT. This rearrangement joins TRBV6-2 or TRBV6-3 to TRBJ2-3; the D is unclear. The CDR3 totals 14 residues. V was cut by 0 bases and J by 2 bases, with 6 bases left in between. Germline CDR1 reads MNHEY; CDR2 reads SVGEGT.

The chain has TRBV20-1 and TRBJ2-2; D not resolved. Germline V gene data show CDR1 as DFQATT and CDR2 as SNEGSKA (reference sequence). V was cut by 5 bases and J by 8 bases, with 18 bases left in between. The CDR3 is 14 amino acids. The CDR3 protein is CSALSPGGWGELFF. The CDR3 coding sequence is TGCAGTGCTCTCAGCCCGGGTGGGTGGGGGGAGCTGTTTTTT.

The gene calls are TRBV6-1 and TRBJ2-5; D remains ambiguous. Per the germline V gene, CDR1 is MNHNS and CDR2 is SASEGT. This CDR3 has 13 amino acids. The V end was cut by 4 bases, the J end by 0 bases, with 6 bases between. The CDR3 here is CASSGLNQETQYF. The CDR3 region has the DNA TGTGCCAGCAGTGGGCTCAACCAAGAGACCCAGTACTTC.

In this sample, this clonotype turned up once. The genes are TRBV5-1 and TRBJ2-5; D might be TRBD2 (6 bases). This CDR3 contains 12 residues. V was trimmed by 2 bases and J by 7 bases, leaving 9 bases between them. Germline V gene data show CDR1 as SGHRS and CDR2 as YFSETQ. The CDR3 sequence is CASSFSSGTQYF. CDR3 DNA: TGCGCCAGCAGCTTCAGTAGCGGGACCCAGTACTTC. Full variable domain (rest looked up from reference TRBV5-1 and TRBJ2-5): KAGVTQTPRYLIKTRGQQVTLSCSPISGHRSVSWYQQTPGQGLQFLFEYFSETQRNKGNFPGRFSGRQFSNSRSEMNVSTLELGDSALYLCASSFSSGTQYFGPGTRLLVL.

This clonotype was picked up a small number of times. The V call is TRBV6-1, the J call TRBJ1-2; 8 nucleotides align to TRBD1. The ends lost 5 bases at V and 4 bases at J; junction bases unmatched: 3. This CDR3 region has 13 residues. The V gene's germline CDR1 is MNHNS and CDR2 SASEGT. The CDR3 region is CASSPGGSYGYTF. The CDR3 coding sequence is TGTGCCAGCAGTCCAGGGGGCAGCTATGGCTACACCTTC.

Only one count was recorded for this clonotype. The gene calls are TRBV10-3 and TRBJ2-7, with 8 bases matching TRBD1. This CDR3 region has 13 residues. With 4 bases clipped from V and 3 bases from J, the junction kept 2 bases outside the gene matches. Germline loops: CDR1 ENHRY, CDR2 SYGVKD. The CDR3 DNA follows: TGTGCCATCAGTGGAACAGGGGGCTACGAGCAGTACTTC. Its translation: CAISGTGGYEQYF.

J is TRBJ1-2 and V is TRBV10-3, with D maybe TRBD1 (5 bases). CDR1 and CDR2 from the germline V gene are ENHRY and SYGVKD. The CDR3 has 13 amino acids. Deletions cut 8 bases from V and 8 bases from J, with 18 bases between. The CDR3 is CAISGTLKGGYTF. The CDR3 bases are TGTGCCATCTCCGGGACTCTCAAGGGCGGCTACACCTTC.

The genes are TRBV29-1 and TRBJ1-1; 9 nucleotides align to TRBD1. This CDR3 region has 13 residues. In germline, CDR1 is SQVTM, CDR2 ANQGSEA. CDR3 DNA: TGCAGTGCACAGGGGGCCCCGAACACTGAAGCTTTCTTT. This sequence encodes CSAQGAPNTEAFF.

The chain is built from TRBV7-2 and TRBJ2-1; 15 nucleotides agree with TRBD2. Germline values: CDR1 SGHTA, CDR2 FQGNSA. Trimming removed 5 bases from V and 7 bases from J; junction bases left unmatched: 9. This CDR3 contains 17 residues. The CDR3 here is CASSRRTSGRAGNEQFF. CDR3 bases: TGTGCCAGCAGCCGGCGGACTAGCGGGAGGGCGGGGAATGAGCAGTTCTTC.

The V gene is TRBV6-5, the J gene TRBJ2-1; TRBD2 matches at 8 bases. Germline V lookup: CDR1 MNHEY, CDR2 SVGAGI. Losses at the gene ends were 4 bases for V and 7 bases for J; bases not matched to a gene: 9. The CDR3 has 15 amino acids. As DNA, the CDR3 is TGTGCCAGCAGTTTTAGCGGGGCCCTCGGGAATGAGCAGTTCTTC. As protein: CASSFSGALGNEQFF.